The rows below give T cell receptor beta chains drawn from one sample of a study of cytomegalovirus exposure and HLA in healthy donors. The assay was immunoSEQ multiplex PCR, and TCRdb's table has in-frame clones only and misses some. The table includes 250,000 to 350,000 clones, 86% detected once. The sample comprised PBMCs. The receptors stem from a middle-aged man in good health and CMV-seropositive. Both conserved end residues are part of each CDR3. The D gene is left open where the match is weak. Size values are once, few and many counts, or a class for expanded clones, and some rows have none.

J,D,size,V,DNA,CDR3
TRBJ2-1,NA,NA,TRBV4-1,TGCGCCAGCAAAAGGGGCAATGAGCAGTTCTTC,CASKRGNEQFF
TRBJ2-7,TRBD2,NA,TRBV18,TGTGCCAGCTCAGGGGGACTAGCGGGCCCCTACGAGCAGTACTTC,CASSGGLAGPYEQYF
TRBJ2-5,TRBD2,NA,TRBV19,TGTGCCAGTAGGGGGTACCAGCGGGAGGCCCCAGGCATGGCCCAGTACTTC,CASRGYQREAPGMAQYF
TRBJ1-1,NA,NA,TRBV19,TGTGCCTGTGGAGCGTCGAACACTGAAGCTTTCTTT,CACGASNTEAFF
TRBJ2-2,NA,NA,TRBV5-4,TGTGCCAGCAGCCCCGAACCGTCCTACAACACCGGGGAGCTGTTTTTT,CASSPEPSYNTGELFF
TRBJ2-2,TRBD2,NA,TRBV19,TGTGCCAGTAGTATCCTCGGGACTAGCGACACCGGGGAGCTGTTTTTT,CASSILGTSDTGELFF
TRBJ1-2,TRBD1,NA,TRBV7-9,TGTGCCACCGACTCCTGGGACAGGGCTGGCTACACCTTC,CATDSWDRAGYTF
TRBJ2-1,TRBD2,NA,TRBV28,TGTGCCAGCAGTTTACCGGCTAGCGGGATGTACAATGAGCAGTTCTTC,CASSLPASGMYNEQFF
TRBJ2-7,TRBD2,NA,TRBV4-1,TGCGCCAGCAGCCCACCCTTAGCGGGAGTTGCCGTCGAGCAGTACTTC,CASSPPLAGVAVEQYF
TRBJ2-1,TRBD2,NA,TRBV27,TGTGCCAGCAGAAGACTAGCGGGAGTAGGGAGTGAGCAGTTCTTC,CASRRLAGVGSEQFF
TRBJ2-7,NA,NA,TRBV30,TGTGCCTGGAGTGTAGGTACAGGCTACGAGCAGTACTTC,CAWSVGTGYEQYF
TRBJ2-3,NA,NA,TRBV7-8,TGTGCCAGCAGCCAACAGGGATCAGATACGCAGTATTTT,CASSQQGSDTQYF
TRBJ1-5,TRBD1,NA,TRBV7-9,TGTGCCAGCAGCTCCCAGGACAGGGACAATCAGCCCCAGCATTTT,CASSSQDRDNQPQHF
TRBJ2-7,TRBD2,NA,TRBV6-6,TGTGCCACCCGAGGCCTAGCGGAGAGCTCCTACGAGCAGTACTTC,CATRGLAESSYEQYF
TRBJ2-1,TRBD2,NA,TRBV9,TGTGCCAGCAGCCCTCGGCTAGCGGGAGTGTGGGGCAGCTCCTACAATGAGCAGTTCTTC,CASSPRLAGVWGSSYNEQFF
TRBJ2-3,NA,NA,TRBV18,TGTGCCAGCTCACCACCGAGCTCAGATACGCAGTATTTT,CASSPPSSDTQYF
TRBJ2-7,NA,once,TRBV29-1,TGCAGCGTTGAAGATGGCGGGTCTACCTACGAGCAGTACTTC,CSVEDGGSTYEQYF
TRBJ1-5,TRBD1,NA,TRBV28,TGTGCCAGCAGTTTTGGGACAGGGTTTAGCAATCAGCCCCAGCATTTT,CASSFGTGFSNQPQHF
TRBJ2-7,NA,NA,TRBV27,TGTGCCAGCAGTCCCCCTTTGTCCTACGAGCAGTACTTC,CASSPPLSYEQYF
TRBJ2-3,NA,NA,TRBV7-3,TGTGCCAGCAGCTTAAGCCGGGGCACAGATACGCAGTATTTT,CASSLSRGTDTQYF
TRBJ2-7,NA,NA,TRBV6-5,TGTGCCAGCAGTGAGGAGGGATTCTACGAGCAGTACTTC,CASSEEGFYEQYF
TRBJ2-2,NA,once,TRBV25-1,TGTGCCAGCAATCGAAGTAGGGGAAACACCGGGGAGCTGTTTTTT,CASNRSRGNTGELFF
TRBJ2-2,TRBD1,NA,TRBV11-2,TGTGCCACCCCGAGGGACAGGTCTATAACCGGGGAGCTGTTTTTT,CATPRDRSITGELFF
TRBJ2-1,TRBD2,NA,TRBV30,TGTGCCTGGAGTCCTGGGACTAGCGGGAACAATGAGCAGTTCTTC,CAWSPGTSGNNEQFF
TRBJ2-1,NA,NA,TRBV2,TGTGCCAGCAGTGAAGGGGCTAGCGCCTACAATGAGCAGTTCTTC,CASSEGASAYNEQFF
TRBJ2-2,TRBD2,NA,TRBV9,TGTGCCAGCAGGGGACCGGCCAGCGGGAGGAGGAACACCGGGGAGCTGTTTTTT,CASRGPASGRRNTGELFF